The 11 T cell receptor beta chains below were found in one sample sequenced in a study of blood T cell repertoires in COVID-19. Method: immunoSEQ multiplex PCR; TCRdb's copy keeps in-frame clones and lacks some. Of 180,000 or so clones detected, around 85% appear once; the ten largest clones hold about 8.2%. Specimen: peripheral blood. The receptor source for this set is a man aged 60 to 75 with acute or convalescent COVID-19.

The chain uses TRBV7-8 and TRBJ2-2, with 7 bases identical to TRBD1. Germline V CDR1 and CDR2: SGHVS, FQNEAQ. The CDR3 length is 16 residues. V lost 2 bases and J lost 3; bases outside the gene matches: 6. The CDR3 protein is CASSLYRDSYTGELFF. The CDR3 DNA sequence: TGTGCCAGCAGCTTATATAGGGACAGCTACACCGGGGAGCTGTTTTTT.

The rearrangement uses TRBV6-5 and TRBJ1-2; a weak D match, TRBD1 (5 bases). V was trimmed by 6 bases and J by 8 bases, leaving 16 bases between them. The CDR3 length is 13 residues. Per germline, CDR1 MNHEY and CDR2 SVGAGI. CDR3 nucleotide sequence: TGTGCCAGCAGATCGGACGGGACTATAGGCTACACCTTC. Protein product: CASRSDGTIGYTF.

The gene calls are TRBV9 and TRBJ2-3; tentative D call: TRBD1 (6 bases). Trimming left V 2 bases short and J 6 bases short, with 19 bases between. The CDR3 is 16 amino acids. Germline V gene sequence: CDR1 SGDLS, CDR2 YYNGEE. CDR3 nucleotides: TGTGCCAGCAGCGTTCAGGGATTACAGGGCCGCGATACGCAGTATTTT. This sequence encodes CASSVQGLQGRDTQYF.

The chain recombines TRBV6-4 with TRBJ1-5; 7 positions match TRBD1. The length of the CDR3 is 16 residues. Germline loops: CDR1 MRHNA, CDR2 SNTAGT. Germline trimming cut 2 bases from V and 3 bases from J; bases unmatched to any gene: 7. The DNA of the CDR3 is TGTGCCAGCAGTGACCCCCTGGGACAGCTCAATCAGCCCCAGCATTTT. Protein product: CASSDPLGQLNQPQHF.

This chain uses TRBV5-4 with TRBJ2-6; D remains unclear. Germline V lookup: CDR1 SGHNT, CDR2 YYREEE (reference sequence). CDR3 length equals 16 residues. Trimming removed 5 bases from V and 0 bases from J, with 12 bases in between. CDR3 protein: CASRPASHSGANVLTF. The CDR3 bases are TGTGCCAGCAGACCCGCCAGTCACTCTGGGGCCAACGTCCTGACTTTC.

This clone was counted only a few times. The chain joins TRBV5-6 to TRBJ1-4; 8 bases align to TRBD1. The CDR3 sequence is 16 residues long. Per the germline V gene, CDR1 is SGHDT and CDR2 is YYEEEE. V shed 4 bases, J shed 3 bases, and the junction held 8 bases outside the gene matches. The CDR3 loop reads CASSARQGSANEKLFF. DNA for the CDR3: TGTGCCAGCAGCGCCAGACAGGGGTCGGCTAATGAAAAACTGTTTTTT.

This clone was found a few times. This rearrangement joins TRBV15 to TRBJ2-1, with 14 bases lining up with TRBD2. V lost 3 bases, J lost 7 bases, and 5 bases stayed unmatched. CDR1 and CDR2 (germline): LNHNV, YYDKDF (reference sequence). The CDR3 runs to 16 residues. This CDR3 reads CATSRGGTSGSNEQFF. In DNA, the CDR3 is TGTGCCACCAGCAGGGGGGGGACTAGCGGGAGTAATGAGCAGTTCTTC.

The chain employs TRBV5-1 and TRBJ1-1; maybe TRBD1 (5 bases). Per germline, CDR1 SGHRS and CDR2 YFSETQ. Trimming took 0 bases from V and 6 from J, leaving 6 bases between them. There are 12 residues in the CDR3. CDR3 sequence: CASSLETAEAFF. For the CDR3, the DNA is TGCGCCAGCAGCTTGGAGACAGCTGAAGCTTTCTTT.

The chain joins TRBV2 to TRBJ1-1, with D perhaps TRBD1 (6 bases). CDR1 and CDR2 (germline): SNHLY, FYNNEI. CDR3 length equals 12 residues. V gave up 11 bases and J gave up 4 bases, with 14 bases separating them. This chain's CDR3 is CAGGAEGTEAFF. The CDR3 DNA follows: TGTGCCGGGGGGGCTGAGGGCACTGAAGCTTTCTTT.

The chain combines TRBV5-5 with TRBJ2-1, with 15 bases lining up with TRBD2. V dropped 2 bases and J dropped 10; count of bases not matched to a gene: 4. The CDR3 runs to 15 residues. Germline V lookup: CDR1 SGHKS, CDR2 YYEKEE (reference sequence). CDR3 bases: TGTGCCAGCAGCTTAGATGGACTAGCGGGAGGGGAGCAGTTCTTC. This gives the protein CASSLDGLAGGEQFF.

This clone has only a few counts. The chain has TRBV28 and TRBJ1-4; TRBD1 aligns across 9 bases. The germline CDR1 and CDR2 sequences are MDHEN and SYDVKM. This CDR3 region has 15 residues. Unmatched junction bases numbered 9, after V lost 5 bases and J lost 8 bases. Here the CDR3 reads CASSPWTGEEEKLFF. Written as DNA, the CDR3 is TGTGCCAGCAGTCCCTGGACAGGGGAGGAAGAAAAACTGTTTTTT.